This T cell receptor beta chain was retrieved from a study of monozygotic twins with inflammatory bowel disease. Study-wide findings and caveats: With others, IBD patients shared fewer clonotypes than healthy twins did, especially with disease activity. No single strong signal or clonotype associated with IBD was supported.

TCRdb reprocessed the 5' RACE reads, keeping one entry per CDR3 protein, no DNA. The listing contains about 450,000 distinct CDR3 sequences. The CDR3 has 14 amino acids. The V gene's germline CDR1 is SGHRS and CDR2 YFSETQ. Note on this clonotype: The antigen remains unidentified.

The rearrangement joins TRBV5-1 to TRBJ1-2. Sequenced material: blood. The receptor was isolated from a human donor with ulcerative colitis or Crohn's disease, or a healthy co-twin of an affected twin (not recorded which). CDR3 sequence: CASSGEAVNYGYTF.